This TCR beta chain was sequenced for a study of Graves' ophthalmopathy and Graves' hyperthyroidism. Study-level findings and limits: Blood shared most expanded thyroid clonotypes above 0.001 frequency.

Amplification targeted the TCR beta CDR3 regions, with RNA transcripts as the source material. Second-round multiplex PCR came after a first-round RT-PCR that employed HTBI primers. TCRdb itself ran the multiplex PCR reads through MiXCR, one entry per CDR3 protein. The profile shows about 220,000 distinct CDR3 sequences, about a fifth of them singletons. Points on this clonotype: Its antigen is not known.

Ophthalmopathy cases showed moderate-to-severe activity, scoring CAS ≥3 and NOSPECS ≥4, with duration under 3 months. Out of about 9.3 ml of fresh peripheral blood, PBMCs were obtained. Looked up from germline, CDR1 is MNHEY and CDR2 is SVGEGT. The CDR3 extends over 13 amino acids. The ends were cut back, 6 bases at V and 4 bases at J, with 12 bases in the middle. This chain links TRBV6-2 or TRBV6-3 with TRBJ1-2; no clear D gene. What was sequenced was peripheral blood. This receptor was obtained from a woman in her fifties or sixties with Graves' ophthalmopathy. CDR3 residues: CASSPDPVYGYTF. The CDR3 DNA follows: TGTGCCAGCAGCCCGGACCCAGTCTATGGCTACACCTTC.